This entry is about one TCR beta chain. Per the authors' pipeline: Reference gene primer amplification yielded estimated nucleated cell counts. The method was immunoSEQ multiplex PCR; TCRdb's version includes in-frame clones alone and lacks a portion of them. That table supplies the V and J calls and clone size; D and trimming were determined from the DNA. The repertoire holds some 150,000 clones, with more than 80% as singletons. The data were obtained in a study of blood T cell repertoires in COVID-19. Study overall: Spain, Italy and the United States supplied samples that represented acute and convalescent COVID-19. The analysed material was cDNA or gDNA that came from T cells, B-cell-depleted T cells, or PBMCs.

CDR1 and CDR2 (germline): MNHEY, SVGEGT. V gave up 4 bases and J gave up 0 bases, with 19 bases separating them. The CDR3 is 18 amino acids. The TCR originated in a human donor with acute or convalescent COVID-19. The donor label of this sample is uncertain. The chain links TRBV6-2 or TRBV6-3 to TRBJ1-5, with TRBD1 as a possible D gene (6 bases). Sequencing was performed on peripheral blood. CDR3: CASSSSSLQGDSNQPQHF. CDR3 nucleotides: TGTGCCAGCAGTTCTTCATCCCTACAGGGCGATAGCAATCAGCCCCAGCATTTT.